The sequence of this T cell receptor (beta chain) was determined in a study of response to subunit inactivated influenza vaccine. Study outcomes and limitations: Authors suggested few new T cells are recruited by each seasonal influenza vaccination.

Remarks on this clonotype: Its antigen is currently unknown.

A single record per CDR3 protein comes from TCRdb applying MiXCR to the RT-PCR reads. This table holds about 520,000 distinct CDR3 sequences, 10% to 11% found once. CDR3 length: 12 residues. The V segment lost 5 bases and the J segment 12 bases; nucleotides outside the gene matches: 7. The chain recombines TRBV12-3 or TRBV12-4 with TRBJ2-1, with 7 bases matching TRBD2. The sequence was obtained from a man between 45 and 60 years old who received an inactivated influenza vaccine. This sample comprised PBMCs from blood, obtained about 6 weeks after vaccination. The CDR3, as DNA: TGTGCCAGCAGTAAGCGGGATTGGGTGCAGTTCTTC. Its translation is CASSKRDWVQFF.